This record covers a single T cell receptor (beta chain). Which antigen it targets is not known. Within one base of it there is no much larger clone, and no base qualities were kept. The data belong to a study of blood T cell repertoires in COVID-19 (dated by TCRdb to about 2020). Regarding the complete study: Samples from collaborators originated in the United States, Italy and Spain and spanned both the acute and convalescent phases of COVID-19. The dataset comprised deeply sampled blood TCRbeta repertoires from subjects exposed to, actively infected with, or recovered from COVID-19. The repertoires were released in a freely available public database meant as a resource for research on the immune response to SARS-CoV-2. The material from the prospective study consisted of cDNA or gDNA derived from T cells, B-cell-depleted T cells, or PBMCs. A de-identified subject ID, COVID-19 status, age in years and sex were almost always included in the sample metadata. The samples were drawn from the first 160 participants of the ongoing ImmuneRACE study and from 1,200 or so subjects provided by 6 global collaborators. Where available, HLA class I and class II types were obtained from metadata supplied by the sample provider rather than from assay-based typing.

The collaborating institutions used their own protocols to collect whole blood in K2EDTA tubes. For TCRbeta analysis, collaborator samples were shipped as frozen whole blood, as isolated PBMCs, or as DNA extracted from either sample type. The CDR3 goes from the cysteine to the phenylalanine over 15 residues. Only CDR3 DNA is held: 45 bases, read in frame from base 1. CDR1 and CDR2 are read off the germline V gene as SGHVS and FNYEAQ. V lost 1 base and J lost 7 bases; the stretch between them is 13 bases long. TCRbeta CDR3 regions were amplified from genomic DNA using the immunoSEQ Assay, a bias-controlled multiplex PCR. In the original analysis: The number of nucleated cells in each sample was estimated by amplification of reference gene primers within the assay. To quantify the absolute abundance of each unique TCRbeta CDR3 rearrangement, sequence reads were collapsed and filtered. For each sample, productive Simpson clonality was calculated as the square root of Simpson's diversity index over productive rearrangements. In its TCRdb copy, this immuneACCESS table keeps in-frame sequences only and misses some clones. Where compared with another copy, unresolved V genes explain less than half of these, and the others have no known cause. D and trimming come from the DNA, and the V and J calls and clone size come from that table. This sample has about 200,000 clones in its table, and more than 80% of those were observed once. Of the sample, 10% is held by the ten largest clones.

Overall study results and their limits: The amount of clinical and demographic metadata varied by source and participant and was provided uncurated.

The origin of this receptor is a woman aged 80 or older with acute or convalescent COVID-19. Sample: peripheral blood. Recombination joined TRBV7-6 with TRBJ2-2; the best D guess is TRBD1, with 6 bases matching. The nucleotide sequence reads TGTGCCAGCAGCTTAGGGACAGCGACAGGCGGGGAGCTGTTTTTT. Its translation reads: CASSLGTATGGELFF.